This is a list of T cell receptor beta chains from one sample in a study of shared clonotypes between healthy human individuals. Clones were read by immunoSEQ multiplex PCR, and TCRdb kept only the in-frame ones, dropping some. The table shows millions of clones, with about 95% occurring only once. The sample consisted of naive CD8+ T cells sorted from blood. The receptors come from a man younger than 35 in good health. CDR3s include the opening cysteine and the closing phenylalanine or tryptophan. Each record gives: CDR3 protein, clone size, V gene. A row's size may be missing; if present it is once, few, many or a size class.

CASSYGGPSNEQFF,-,TRBV6-5
CASSYSGDTYNEQFF,once,TRBV7-9
CASSQDWGAGELFF,-,TRBV4-3
CASIGGTQYF,-,TRBV2
CASSEGVGYEQYF,-,TRBV11-3
CASSLILAGGRRDTQYF,-,TRBV27
CASSSGNQPQHF,-,TRBV27
CASSLVGGGSTEAFF,-,TRBV7-9
CASSLPGSGNTIYF,-,TRBV7-9
CSGLTDGNLYGYTF,once,TRBV29-1
CASSIWRDSSYEQYF,once,TRBV19
CASSLAGTGSLQETQYF,-,TRBV5-1
CASSESVDEAFF,-,TRBV6-1
CATAKTGETQYF,-,TRBV15
CAWRSGTGDGEQYF,-,TRBV30
CASSYSGEYTGELFF,-,TRBV6-6
CASSLAGPNTEAFF,-,TRBV5-1
CASSLLGYGEAFF,-,TRBV27
CASSLESQTQYF,-,TRBV11-2
CASSQSGTIYEQYF,-,TRBV16
CATTGTELTTQYF,-,TRBV19
CASSLAGTTSYEQYF,-,TRBV5-6
CASSLSGRVEQYF,-,TRBV27
CASSYSFVAGGELFF,-,TRBV6-6
CASTPYNSPLHF,-,TRBV7-9
CAWLRNTEAFF,-,TRBV30
CASSLGPGGNAFYGYTF,-,TRBV5-4
CASSQAGGTDTQYF,-,TRBV4-1
CAISESKGSTEAFF,-,TRBV10-3
CASSSQDRGLAEAFF,-,TRBV13
CASSGRPQANYGYTF,few,TRBV9
CASTDAPGGYGNTIYF,-,TRBV13
CASSKDRDYNEQFF,-,TRBV5-4
CASSQGYNSPLHF,-,TRBV7-2
CASSFPWGVTDTQYF,-,TRBV11-2
CASSLALIGGVYNEQFF,-,TRBV7-9
CASSLSLDNIYEQYF,-,TRBV6-5
CASSSDFQETQYF,-,TRBV6-1
CASSNRDHLHTQYF,-,TRBV13
CASSSANGGYEKLFF,-,TRBV7-9
CAGGSPGKETQYF,once,TRBV7-9
CASSSSTDLAKNIQYF,-,TRBV7-9
CASSLGQGVHNEQFF,-,TRBV7-9
CASSLDPGGPREKLFF,-,TRBV11-2
CASSAPEGNTEAFF,once,TRBV4-3
CASSREQLNTEAFF,-,TRBV4-2
CASGRTNSYNEQFF,-,TRBV6-5
CASSLVGGASSYNEQFF,-,TRBV5-1
CASSSLDQNQPQHF,-,TRBV6-6
CASSETGNGYTF,-,TRBV6-1
CASSDSSGSIFYEQYF,-,TRBV6-1
CASSEVGGYGYTF,-,TRBV6-1
CASSFGTSEQFF,-,TRBV13
CASSDPGQGTVYEQYF,-,TRBV2
CASTPGYGGLYEQYF,-,TRBV7-2
CASSFGSNYEQYF,-,TRBV19
CSVRTGSSYEQYF,-,TRBV29-1